The clone carrying this TCR beta chain showed up many times. Other DNA variants within this sample encode the same CDR3. The CDR3 runs to 14 residues. Trimming at V came to 6 bases and at J to 8 bases, leaving 11 bases not matched to a gene. The germline CDR1 and CDR2 sequences are MRHNA and SNTAGT. Via MiXCR, TCRdb re-called the PCR reads. The profile shows about 40,000 clones, over 9.5% of them singletons. The data were obtained in a study of metastatic and nonmetastatic thyroid tumors. Each patient went into thyroid surgery without having received any treatment. Sequenced: blood. The TCR sequence derives from a female donor with papillary thyroid cancer or a benign thyroid nodule (not recorded which). Some clones in this sample may be carry-over from other donors' samples. The rearrangement links TRBV6-4 to TRBJ1-2, with 8 nucleotides matching TRBD1. The CDR3 spells CASSPDRGLAGYTF. CDR3 coding DNA: TGTGCCAGCAGCCCCGACAGGGGCCTCGCGGGCTACACCTTC.